The rows below give T cell receptor beta chains drawn from one sample of a study of shared clonotypes between healthy human individuals. TCRdb's copy holds only in-frame clones and misses some; the assay was immunoSEQ multiplex PCR. This sample has under 1 million clones; 96% occur once, and the top ten carry about 0.22%. Sample: naive CD8+ T cells sorted from blood. The origin of the receptors is a man under 40 in good health. Each CDR3 is given with its conserved first and last residue. Fields, in order: J gene, clone size, D gene, V gene, CDR3 protein, CDR3 DNA. The D gene is left open where the match is weak. Not every row has a clone size; where given, it reads once, few, many or a size class.

j_gene: TRBJ2-7
abundance: -
d_gene: TRBD1
v_gene: TRBV6-5
CDR3aa: CASSPRQGWNEQYF
CDR3nt: TGTGCCAGCAGTCCCCGACAGGGATGGAACGAGCAGTACTTC

j_gene: TRBJ2-1
abundance: -
d_gene: -
v_gene: TRBV27
CDR3aa: CASSPWTASYNEQFF
CDR3nt: TGTGCCAGCAGCCCCTGGACAGCTTCCTACAATGAGCAGTTCTTC

j_gene: TRBJ1-1
abundance: -
d_gene: -
v_gene: TRBV5-6
CDR3aa: CASSFVGTEAFF
CDR3nt: TGTGCCAGCAGCTTCGTAGGCACTGAAGCTTTCTTT

j_gene: TRBJ2-3
abundance: once
d_gene: -
v_gene: TRBV13
CDR3aa: CASSLGARRTDTQYF
CDR3nt: TGTGCCAGCAGCTTAGGAGCGCGGAGAACAGATACGCAGTATTTT

j_gene: TRBJ2-1
abundance: -
d_gene: -
v_gene: TRBV4-3
CDR3aa: CASSQDNRFSYNEQFF
CDR3nt: TGCGCCAGCAGCCAAGATAACAGGTTCTCCTACAATGAGCAGTTCTTC

j_gene: TRBJ2-5
abundance: -
d_gene: -
v_gene: TRBV2
CDR3aa: CASSRYKFQETQYF
CDR3nt: TGTGCCAGTTCCCGATACAAATTCCAAGAGACCCAGTACTTC

j_gene: TRBJ2-7
abundance: -
d_gene: -
v_gene: TRBV7-9
CDR3aa: CASSFGLREQYF
CDR3nt: TGTGCCAGCAGCTTCGGCCTCCGCGAGCAGTACTTC

j_gene: TRBJ1-4
abundance: -
d_gene: -
v_gene: TRBV6-1
CDR3aa: CASNGGEKLFF
CDR3nt: TGTGCCAGCAATGGGGGAGAAAAACTGTTTTTT

j_gene: TRBJ1-4
abundance: -
d_gene: -
v_gene: TRBV7-9
CDR3aa: CASTGNEKLFF
CDR3nt: TGTGCCAGCACCGGGAATGAAAAACTGTTTTTT

j_gene: TRBJ2-1
abundance: -
d_gene: -
v_gene: TRBV11-2
CDR3aa: CASSPGASGHASYNEQFF
CDR3nt: TGTGCCAGCAGCCCAGGGGCTAGCGGACACGCCTCCTACAATGAGCAGTTCTTC

j_gene: TRBJ2-7
abundance: -
d_gene: -
v_gene: TRBV27
CDR3aa: CASQKVGYEQYF
CDR3nt: TGTGCCAGCCAAAAGGTGGGCTACGAGCAGTACTTC

j_gene: TRBJ2-1
abundance: once
d_gene: -
v_gene: TRBV7-6
CDR3aa: CASSSIYNEQFF
CDR3nt: TGTGCCAGCAGCTCAATATACAATGAGCAGTTCTTC

j_gene: TRBJ2-3
abundance: -
d_gene: -
v_gene: TRBV9
CDR3aa: CASRRGTDTQYF
CDR3nt: TGTGCCAGCAGACGGGGCACAGATACGCAGTATTTT

j_gene: TRBJ2-1
abundance: -
d_gene: -
v_gene: TRBV4-3
CDR3aa: CASSQFPITNEQFF
CDR3nt: TGCGCCAGCAGCCAGTTCCCGATTACCAATGAGCAGTTCTTC

j_gene: TRBJ2-7
abundance: -
d_gene: -
v_gene: TRBV7-6
CDR3aa: CASSLKAGTYEQYF
CDR3nt: TGTGCCAGCAGCTTAAAGGCGGGAACCTACGAGCAGTACTTC

j_gene: TRBJ1-1
abundance: -
d_gene: -
v_gene: TRBV5-4
CDR3aa: CASSFGLGTFF
CDR3nt: -

j_gene: TRBJ2-7
abundance: once
d_gene: -
v_gene: TRBV7-2
CDR3aa: CASSRLGDEQYF
CDR3nt: TGTGCCAGCTCCCGTCTAGGGGACGAGCAGTACTTC

j_gene: TRBJ2-4
abundance: -
d_gene: TRBD1
v_gene: TRBV27
CDR3aa: CASSSIGTDHTDIQYF
CDR3nt: TGTGCCAGCAGTTCAATAGGGACAGACCACACGGACATTCAGTACTTC

j_gene: TRBJ2-7
abundance: -
d_gene: TRBD2
v_gene: TRBV7-6
CDR3aa: CASSSEREGLSGEQYF
CDR3nt: TGTGCCAGCAGCTCGGAGCGGGAGGGCCTTTCCGGCGAGCAGTACTTC

j_gene: TRBJ2-1
abundance: once
d_gene: -
v_gene: TRBV7-9
CDR3aa: CASSPRGGLAYNEQFF
CDR3nt: TGTGCCAGCAGCCCAAGGGGGGGCCTAGCCTACAATGAGCAGTTCTTC

j_gene: TRBJ2-2
abundance: once
d_gene: -
v_gene: TRBV7-6
CDR3aa: CASSLFGWGTGELFF
CDR3nt: TGTGCCAGCAGCTTATTCGGGTGGGGGACCGGGGAGCTGTTTTTT

j_gene: TRBJ2-3
abundance: -
d_gene: -
v_gene: TRBV29-1
CDR3aa: CSVVAGSESTDTQYF
CDR3nt: TGCAGCGTTGTAGCAGGCAGCGAAAGCACAGATACGCAGTATTTT

j_gene: TRBJ2-7
abundance: -
d_gene: -
v_gene: TRBV11-2
CDR3aa: CASSLDQGYEQYF
CDR3nt: TGTGCCAGCAGCTTAGATCAGGGCTACGAGCAGTACTTC

j_gene: TRBJ2-7
abundance: once
d_gene: -
v_gene: TRBV2
CDR3aa: CASWDFSYEQYF
CDR3nt: TGTGCCAGCTGGGACTTCTCCTACGAGCAGTACTTC

j_gene: TRBJ2-7
abundance: once
d_gene: TRBD1
v_gene: TRBV5-6
CDR3aa: CASRGTGGGGSYEQYF
CDR3nt: TGTGCCAGCAGGGGGACAGGGGGCGGAGGCTCCTACGAGCAGTACTTC

j_gene: TRBJ2-3
abundance: -
d_gene: -
v_gene: TRBV18
CDR3aa: CASSPESGEGTQYF
CDR3nt: TGTGCCAGCTCACCCGAGAGCGGAGAGGGTACGCAGTATTTT

j_gene: TRBJ2-1
abundance: -
d_gene: TRBD2
v_gene: TRBV5-1
CDR3aa: CASSPVAGATYNEQFF
CDR3nt: TGCGCCAGCAGCCCAGTAGCGGGGGCAACCTACAATGAGCAGTTCTTC

j_gene: TRBJ2-7
abundance: once
d_gene: -
v_gene: TRBV2
CDR3aa: CASTFGGGDEQYF
CDR3nt: TGTGCCAGCACCTTCGGAGGGGGAGACGAGCAGTACTTC

j_gene: TRBJ1-5
abundance: -
d_gene: TRBD1
v_gene: TRBV7-9
CDR3aa: CASSLGTAAGQPQHF
CDR3nt: TGTGCCAGCAGCCTCGGGACAGCGGCGGGTCAGCCCCAGCATTTT

j_gene: TRBJ1-2
abundance: -
d_gene: -
v_gene: TRBV6-4
CDR3aa: CASSQGRDYGYTF
CDR3nt: TGTGCCAGCAGTCAAGGGAGGGACTATGGCTACACCTTC

j_gene: TRBJ2-3
abundance: once
d_gene: -
v_gene: TRBV2
CDR3aa: CASSGQERTDTQYF
CDR3nt: TGTGCCAGCAGTGGACAGGAACGCACAGATACGCAGTATTTT

j_gene: TRBJ1-5
abundance: -
d_gene: -
v_gene: TRBV28
CDR3aa: CASKAPVFNQPQHF
CDR3nt: TGTGCCAGCAAGGCGCCCGTCTTCAATCAGCCCCAGCATTTT